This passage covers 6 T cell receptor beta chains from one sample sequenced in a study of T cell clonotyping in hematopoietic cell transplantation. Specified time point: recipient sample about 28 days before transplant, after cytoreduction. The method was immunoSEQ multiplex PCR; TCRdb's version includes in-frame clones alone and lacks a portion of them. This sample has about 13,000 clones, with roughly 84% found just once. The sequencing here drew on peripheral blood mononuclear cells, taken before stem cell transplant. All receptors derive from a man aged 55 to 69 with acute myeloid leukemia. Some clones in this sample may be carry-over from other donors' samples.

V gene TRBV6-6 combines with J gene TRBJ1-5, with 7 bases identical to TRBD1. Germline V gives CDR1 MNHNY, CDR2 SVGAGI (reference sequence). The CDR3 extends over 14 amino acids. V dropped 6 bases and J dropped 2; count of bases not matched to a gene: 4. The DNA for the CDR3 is TGTGCCAGCAGCGGGGGGACAGGCAATCAGCCCCAGCATTTT. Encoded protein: CASSGGTGNQPQHF.

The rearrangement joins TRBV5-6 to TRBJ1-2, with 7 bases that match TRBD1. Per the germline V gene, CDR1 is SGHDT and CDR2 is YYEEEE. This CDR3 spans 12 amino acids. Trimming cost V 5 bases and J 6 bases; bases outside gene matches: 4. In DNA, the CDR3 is TGTGCCAGCAGTCGACAGGGAGATGGCTACACCTTC. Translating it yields CASSRQGDGYTF.

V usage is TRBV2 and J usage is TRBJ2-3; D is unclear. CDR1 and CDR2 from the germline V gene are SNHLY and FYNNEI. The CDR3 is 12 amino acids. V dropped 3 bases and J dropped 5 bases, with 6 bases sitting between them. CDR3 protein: CASSEVVDTQYF. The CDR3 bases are TGTGCCAGCAGTGAGGTCGTAGATACGCAGTATTTT.

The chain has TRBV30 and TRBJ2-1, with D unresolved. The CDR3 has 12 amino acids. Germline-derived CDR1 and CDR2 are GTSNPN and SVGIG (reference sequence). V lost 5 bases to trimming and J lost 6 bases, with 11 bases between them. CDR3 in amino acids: CAWEASRNEQFF. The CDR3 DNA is TGTGCCTGGGAGGCGAGTCGCAATGAGCAGTTCTTC. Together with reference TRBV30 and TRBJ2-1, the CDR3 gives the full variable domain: SQTIHQWPATLVQPVGSPLSLECTVEGTSNPNLYWYRQAAGRGLQLLFYSVGIGQISSEVPQNLSASRPQDRQFILSSKKLLLSDSGFYLCAWEASRNEQFFGPGTRLTVL.

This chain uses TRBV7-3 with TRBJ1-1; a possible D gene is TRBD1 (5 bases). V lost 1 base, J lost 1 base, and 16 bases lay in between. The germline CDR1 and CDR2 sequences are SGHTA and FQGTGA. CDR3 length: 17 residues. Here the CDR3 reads CASSLNGALRGNTEAFF. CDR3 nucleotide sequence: TGTGCCAGCAGCTTAAATGGGGCGCTACGCGGGAACACTGAAGCTTTCTTT.

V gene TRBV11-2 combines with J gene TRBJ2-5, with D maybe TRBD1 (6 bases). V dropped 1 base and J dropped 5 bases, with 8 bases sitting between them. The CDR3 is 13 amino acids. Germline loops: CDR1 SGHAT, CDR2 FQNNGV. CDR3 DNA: TGTGCCAGCAGCTTAGTAAGGGGGGAGACCCAGTACTTC. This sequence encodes CASSLVRGETQYF.